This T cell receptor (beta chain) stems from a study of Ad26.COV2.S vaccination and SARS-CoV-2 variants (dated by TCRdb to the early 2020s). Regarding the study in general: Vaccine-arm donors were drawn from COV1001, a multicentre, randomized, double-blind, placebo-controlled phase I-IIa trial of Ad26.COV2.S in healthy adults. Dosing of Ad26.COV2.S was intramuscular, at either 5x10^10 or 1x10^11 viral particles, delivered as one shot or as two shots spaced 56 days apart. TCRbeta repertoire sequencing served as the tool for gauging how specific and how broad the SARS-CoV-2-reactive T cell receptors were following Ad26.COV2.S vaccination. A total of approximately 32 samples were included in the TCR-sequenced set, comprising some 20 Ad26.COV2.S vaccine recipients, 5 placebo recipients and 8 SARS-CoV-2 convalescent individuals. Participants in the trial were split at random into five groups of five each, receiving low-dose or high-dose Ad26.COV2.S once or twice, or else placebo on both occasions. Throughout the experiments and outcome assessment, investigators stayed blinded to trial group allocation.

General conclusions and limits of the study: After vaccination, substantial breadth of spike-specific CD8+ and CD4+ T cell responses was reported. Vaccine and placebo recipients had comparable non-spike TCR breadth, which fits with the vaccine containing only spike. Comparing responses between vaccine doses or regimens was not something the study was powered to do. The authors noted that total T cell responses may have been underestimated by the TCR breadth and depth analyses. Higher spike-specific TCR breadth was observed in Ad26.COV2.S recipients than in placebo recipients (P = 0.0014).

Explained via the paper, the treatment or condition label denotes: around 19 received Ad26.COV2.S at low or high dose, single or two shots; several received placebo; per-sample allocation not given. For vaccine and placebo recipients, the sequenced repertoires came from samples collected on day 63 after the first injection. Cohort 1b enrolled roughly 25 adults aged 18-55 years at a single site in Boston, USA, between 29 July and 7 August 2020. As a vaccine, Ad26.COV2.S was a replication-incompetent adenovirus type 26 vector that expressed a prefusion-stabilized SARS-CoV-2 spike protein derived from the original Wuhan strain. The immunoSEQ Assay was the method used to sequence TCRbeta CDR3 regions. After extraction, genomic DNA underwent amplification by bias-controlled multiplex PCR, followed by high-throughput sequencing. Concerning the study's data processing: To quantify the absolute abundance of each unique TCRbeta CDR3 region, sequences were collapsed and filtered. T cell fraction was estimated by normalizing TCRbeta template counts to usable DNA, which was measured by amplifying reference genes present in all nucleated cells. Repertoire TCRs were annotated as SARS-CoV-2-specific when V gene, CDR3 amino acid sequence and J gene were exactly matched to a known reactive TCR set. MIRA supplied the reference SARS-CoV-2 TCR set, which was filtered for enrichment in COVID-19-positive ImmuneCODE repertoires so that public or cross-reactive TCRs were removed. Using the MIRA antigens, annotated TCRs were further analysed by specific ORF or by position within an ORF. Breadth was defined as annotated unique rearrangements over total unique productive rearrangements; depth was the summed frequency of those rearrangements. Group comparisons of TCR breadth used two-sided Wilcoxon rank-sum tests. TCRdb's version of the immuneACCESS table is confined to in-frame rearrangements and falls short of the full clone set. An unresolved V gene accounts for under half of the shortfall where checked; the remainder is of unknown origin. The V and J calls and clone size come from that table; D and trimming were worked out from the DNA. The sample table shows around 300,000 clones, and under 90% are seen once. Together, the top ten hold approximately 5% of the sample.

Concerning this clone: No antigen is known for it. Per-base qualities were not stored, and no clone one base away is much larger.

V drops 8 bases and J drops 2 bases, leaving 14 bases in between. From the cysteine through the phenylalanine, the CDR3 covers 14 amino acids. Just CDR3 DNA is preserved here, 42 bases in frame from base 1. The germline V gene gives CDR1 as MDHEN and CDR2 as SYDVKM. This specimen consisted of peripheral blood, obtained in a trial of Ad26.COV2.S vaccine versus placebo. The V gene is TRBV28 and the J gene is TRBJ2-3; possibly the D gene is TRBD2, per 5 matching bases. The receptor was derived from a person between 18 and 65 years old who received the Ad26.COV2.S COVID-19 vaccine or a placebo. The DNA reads TGTGCCAGCCGACTATCCGTCTACACAGATACGCAGTATTTT. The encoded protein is CASRLSVYTDTQYF.